These T cell receptor beta chains were read from a single sample in a study of cytomegalovirus exposure and HLA in healthy donors. The repertoire was sequenced with immunoSEQ multiplex PCR; TCRdb's copy has only in-frame clones and lacks some. The data show around 67,000 clones, around 87% seen once. Sequenced: PBMCs. All receptors derive from a woman aged 25 to 39 in good health and CMV-seropositive. CDR3s include the opening cysteine and the closing phenylalanine or tryptophan. D genes are given only for firm matches. Only part of the rows carry a size: once, few, many, or a class if the clone is expanded.

D: TRBD1; J: TRBJ2-1; size: -; V: TRBV4-1; CDR3: CASSRYGQVSYNEQFF; DNA: TGCGCCAGCAGCCGCTATGGACAGGTGTCCTACAATGAGCAGTTCTTC
D: -; J: TRBJ1-1; size: -; V: TRBV5-1; CDR3: CASSLGVNTEAFF; DNA: TGCGCCAGCAGCCTCGGGGTAAACACTGAAGCTTTCTTT
D: TRBD2; J: TRBJ2-1; size: -; V: TRBV7-9; CDR3: CASSRLAGVGYNEQFF; DNA: TGTGCCAGCAGTCGACTAGCGGGAGTTGGGTACAATGAGCAGTTCTTC
D: TRBD2; J: TRBJ2-3; size: -; V: TRBV19; CDR3: CASRGGDTQYF; DNA: TGTGCCAGTAGGGGGGGGGATACGCAGTATTTT
D: TRBD1; J: TRBJ1-5; size: -; V: TRBV10-2; CDR3: CASSRDRGNQPQHF; DNA: TGCGCCAGCAGCCGGGACAGGGGCAATCAGCCCCAGCATTTT
D: -; J: TRBJ2-3; size: -; V: TRBV5-1; CDR3: CASSLAGIDTDTQYF; DNA: TGCGCCAGCAGCTTGGCCGGGATCGACACAGATACGCAGTATTTT
D: TRBD1; J: TRBJ2-7; size: -; V: TRBV2; CDR3: CASSGGQWVGQYF; DNA: TGTGCCAGCAGTGGGGGACAGTGGGTTGGGCAGTACTTC
D: TRBD2; J: TRBJ2-1; size: -; V: TRBV7-3; CDR3: CASSWEGTSGRNEQFF; DNA: TGTGCCAGCAGCTGGGAGGGGACTAGCGGGAGGAATGAGCAGTTCTTC
D: -; J: TRBJ2-4; size: -; V: TRBV7-8; CDR3: CASSRTGLGKNIQYF; DNA: TGTGCCAGCAGCCGAACAGGGCTCGGCAAAAACATTCAGTACTTC
D: -; J: TRBJ2-6; size: -; V: TRBV6-5; CDR3: CASSYSLGAGANVLTF; DNA: TGTGCCAGCAGTTACTCTTTGGGCGCTGGGGCCAACGTCCTGACTTTC
D: -; J: TRBJ1-4; size: -; V: TRBV29-1; CDR3: CSVASGANEKLFF; DNA: TGCAGCGTTGCATCGGGGGCTAATGAAAAACTGTTTTTT
D: TRBD2; J: TRBJ2-1; size: few; V: TRBV18; CDR3: CASSPPTSGISRSYNEQFF; DNA: TGTGCCAGCTCACCCCCTACTAGCGGGATATCCCGCTCCTACAATGAGCAGTTCTTC
D: -; J: TRBJ2-1; size: -; V: TRBV5-1; CDR3: CASSPDHTQGEQFF; DNA: TGCGCCAGCAGCCCGGACCACACACAGGGTGAGCAGTTCTTC
D: -; J: TRBJ1-1; size: once; V: TRBV7-9; CDR3: CASSIDTTEAFF; DNA: TGTGCCAGCAGTATCGACACAACTGAAGCTTTCTTT
D: TRBD2; J: TRBJ2-7; size: -; V: TRBV19; CDR3: CASSLTRGLAGASAPYEQYF; DNA: TGTGCCAGTAGTTTGACGCGGGGACTAGCGGGAGCCTCCGCGCCCTACGAGCAGTACTTT
D: -; J: TRBJ2-1; size: -; V: TRBV6-5; CDR3: CASSLAEQQVEQFF; DNA: TGTGCCAGCAGCTTAGCGGAACAACAAGTTGAGCAGTTCTTC
D: -; J: TRBJ1-5; size: -; V: TRBV27; CDR3: CASSLLMPAGTGNQPQHF; DNA: TGTGCCAGCAGTTTACTTATGCCAGCCGGAACAGGGAATCAGCCCCAGCATTTT
D: -; J: TRBJ2-6; size: -; V: TRBV4-1; CDR3: CASSQDLSVTPSGANVLTF; DNA: TGCGCCAGCAGCCAAGATTTGTCAGTTACACCATCTGGGGCCAACGTCCTGACTTTC
D: -; J: TRBJ1-2; size: -; V: TRBV18; CDR3: CASSPPSGWYGYTF; DNA: TGTGCCAGCTCACCACCATCGGGGTGGTATGGCTACACCTTC
D: TRBD2; J: TRBJ2-3; size: -; V: TRBV2; CDR3: CASRREADTQYF; DNA: TGTGCCTCGCGGCGGGAGGCAGATACGCAGTATTTT
D: TRBD1; J: TRBJ1-3; size: -; V: TRBV7-7; CDR3: CASSSTGTASGNTIYF; DNA: TGTGCCAGCAGCTCAACCGGGACAGCCTCTGGAAACACCATATATTTT
D: -; J: TRBJ1-4; size: -; V: TRBV12-2; CDR3: CASRDTSGERVSWGEKLFF; DNA: TGTGCAAGTCGCGACACCTCCGGGGAAAGGGTAAGTTGGGGTGAAAAACTGTTTTTT
D: -; J: TRBJ1-1; size: -; V: TRBV5-6; CDR3: CASSLNQNTEAFF; DNA: TGTGCCAGCAGCTTGAATCAGAACACTGAAGCTTTCTTT
D: TRBD2; J: TRBJ2-1; size: -; V: TRBV5-4; CDR3: CASSSPTSGRNNEQFF; DNA: TGTGCCAGCAGCTCACCGACTAGCGGGAGAAACAATGAGCAGTTCTTC
D: -; J: TRBJ2-7; size: -; V: TRBV28; CDR3: CASSSLARSYEQYF; DNA: TGTGCCAGCAGTTCCCTAGCGAGGTCCTACGAGCAGTACTTC
D: TRBD1; J: TRBJ2-1; size: -; V: TRBV5-4; CDR3: CASSFGISTGENEQFF; DNA: TGTGCCAGCAGCTTTGGGATATCGACAGGGGAAAATGAGCAGTTCTTC
D: -; J: TRBJ1-5; size: -; V: TRBV28; CDR3: CASSFSQGGFLLGNQPQHF; DNA: TGTGCCAGCAGTTTTTCTCAGGGTGGTTTTTTACTGGGCAATCAGCCCCAGCATTTT
D: TRBD1; J: TRBJ1-4; size: -; V: TRBV29-1; CDR3: CSVVGTGGPNEKLFF; DNA: TGCAGCGTTGTAGGGACAGGGGGGCCTAATGAAAAACTGTTTTTT
D: TRBD1; J: TRBJ1-2; size: -; V: TRBV14; CDR3: CASSQDGQGNYGYTF; DNA: TGTGCCAGCAGCCAAGATGGACAGGGCAACTATGGCTACACCTTC
D: TRBD1; J: TRBJ2-7; size: -; V: TRBV7-3; CDR3: CASATGTGDEQYF; DNA: TGTGCCAGCGCGACCGGGACAGGGGACGAGCAGTACTTC
D: -; J: TRBJ2-7; size: -; V: TRBV5-5; CDR3: CASSLESGGTLGEQYF; DNA: TGTGCCAGCAGCTTAGAGTCGGGCGGGACTCTGGGTGAGCAGTACTTC
D: TRBD2; J: TRBJ2-3; size: once; V: TRBV2; CDR3: CASRELAGGPNTQYF; DNA: TGTGCCAGCAGGGAATTAGCGGGAGGGCCGAATACGCAGTATTTT
D: -; J: TRBJ1-1; size: few; V: TRBV4-1; CDR3: CASSQGQGNTEAFF; DNA: TGCGCCAGCAGCCAAGGGCAGGGTAACACTGAAGCTTTCTTT